This T cell receptor (beta chain) comes out of a study of CD8+ T cells in alopecia areata. About the study: Donor skin was harvested from approximately 6-12-month-old C3H/HeJ mice with spontaneous alopecia and grafted onto approximately 7-11-week-old female C3H/HeJ recipients.

Extraction and reverse transcription of RNA yielded cDNA as the sequencing template. The repertoire was sequenced with immunoSEQ multiplex PCR; TCRdb's copy has only in-frame clones and lacks some. The sample has roughly 260,000 clones, none seen only once; the top ten hold less than 1.5%. In the case of this clone: What it recognizes is unknown. The listed genes are named as in mouse. The read ends 4 residues shy of where the CDR3 ends; the end is completed using the germline J gene.

J gave up 3 bases and V 5 bases, and 3 bases lay outside the gene matches. The CDR3 has 13 residues. Germline V gene data show CDR1 as NNHDY and CDR2 as SYVADS. CD4, CD8alpha, NKG2D, NKG2ACE and other markers guided sorting of pooled cutaneous lymph node cells. Broader study findings: Higher clonality was seen in lesional scalp than in normal scalp, especially in alopecia totalis/universalis.

The source material was CD4+ T cells sorted from a lymph node. The TCR sequence derives from a C3H/HeJ mouse with alopecia areata. The MHC haplotype recorded for the strain is H2-k. The chain has TRBV13-3 and TRBJ2-7, with 9 nucleotides matching TRBD1. The DNA read from the CDR3 is TGTGCCAGCAGGGTGACAGGGGGCTAT. Translating it yields CASRVTGGY. The full-length CDR3 reads as CASRVTGGYEQYF.